The clone carrying this T cell receptor beta chain was counted between two and nine times. What it binds is unknown. The data were obtained in a study of cytomegalovirus exposure and HLA in healthy donors. Notes on the study in general: In a later analysis, at a false discovery rate of 0.05, 17,000 or so TCR beta sequences were associated with HLA alleles. With later analysis, a missense DCLRE1C variant became linked to TCR beta V- and J-gene trimming. A later analysis showed that HLA-associated TCR beta chains had undergone more clonal expansion than equally common others. Cytomegalovirus association was listed for about 150 TCR beta chains.

V dropped 3 bases and J dropped 12 bases, with 11 bases sitting between them. CDR3 length: 11 residues. Germline V gene lookup returns CDR1 SGHTA and CDR2 FQGNSA. PCR primers comprised 60 Vbeta and 13 Jbeta primers. TCRdb's copy holds only in-frame clones and misses some; the assay was immunoSEQ multiplex PCR. The sample includes about 160,000 clones, 80% of them seen just once. This TCR was sampled from a man aged 18-30 years in good health and CMV-seropositive. Sequencing was performed on PBMCs. The V gene is TRBV7-2, the J gene TRBJ2-5; D ambiguous. As DNA, the CDR3 is TGTGCCAGCAGCTTTCTCGCCGCGGAGTACTTC. Amino acid sequence: CASSFLAAEYF.